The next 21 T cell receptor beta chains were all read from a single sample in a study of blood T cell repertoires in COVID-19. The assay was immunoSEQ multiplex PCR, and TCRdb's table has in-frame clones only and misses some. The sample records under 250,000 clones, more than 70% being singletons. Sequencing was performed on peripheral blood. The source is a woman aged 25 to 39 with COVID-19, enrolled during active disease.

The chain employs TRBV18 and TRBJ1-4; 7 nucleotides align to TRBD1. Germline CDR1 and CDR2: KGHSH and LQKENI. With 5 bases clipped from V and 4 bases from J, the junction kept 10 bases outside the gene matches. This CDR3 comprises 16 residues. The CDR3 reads CASSTKQGTINEKLFF. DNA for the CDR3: TGTGCCAGCTCAACAAAACAGGGGACGATTAATGAAAAACTGTTTTTT.

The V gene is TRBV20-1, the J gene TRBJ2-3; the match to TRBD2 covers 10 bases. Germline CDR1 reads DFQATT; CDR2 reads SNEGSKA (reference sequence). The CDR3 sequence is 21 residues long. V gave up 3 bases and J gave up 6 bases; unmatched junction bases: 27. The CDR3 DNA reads TGCAGTGCTAGTTCCGGGGGCCTAGCGGGAGTAGTGGGAAGGCTTGGGGATACGCAGTATTTT. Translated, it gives CSASSGGLAGVVGRLGDTQYF.

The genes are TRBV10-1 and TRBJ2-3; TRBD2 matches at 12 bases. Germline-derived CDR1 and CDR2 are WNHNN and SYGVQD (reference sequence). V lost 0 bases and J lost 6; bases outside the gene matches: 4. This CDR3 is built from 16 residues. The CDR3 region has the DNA TGCGCCAGCAGTGAGTCCCTAGCGGGGGGGCCCGATACGCAGTATTTT. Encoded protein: CASSESLAGGPDTQYF.

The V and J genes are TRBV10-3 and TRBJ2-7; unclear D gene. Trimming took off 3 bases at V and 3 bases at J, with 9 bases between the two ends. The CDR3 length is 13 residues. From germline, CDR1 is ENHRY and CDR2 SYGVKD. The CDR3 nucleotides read TGTGCCATCAGTGATGGCTCAAGCTACGAGCAGTACTTC. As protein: CAISDGSSYEQYF.

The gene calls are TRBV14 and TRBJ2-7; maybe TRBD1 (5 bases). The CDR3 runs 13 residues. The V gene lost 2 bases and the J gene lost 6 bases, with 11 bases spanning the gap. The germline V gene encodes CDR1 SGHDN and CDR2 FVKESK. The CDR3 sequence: CASSQTGLCEQYV. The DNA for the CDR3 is TGTGCCAGCAGCCAAACAGGCCTATGCGAGCAGTACGTC.

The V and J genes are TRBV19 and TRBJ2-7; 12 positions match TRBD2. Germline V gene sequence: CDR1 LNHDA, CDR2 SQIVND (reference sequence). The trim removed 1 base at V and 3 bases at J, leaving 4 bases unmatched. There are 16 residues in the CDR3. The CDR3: CASSIGGTSGCYEQYV. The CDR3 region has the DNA TGTGCCAGTAGTATAGGGGGGACTAGCGGGTGCTACGAGCAGTACGTC.

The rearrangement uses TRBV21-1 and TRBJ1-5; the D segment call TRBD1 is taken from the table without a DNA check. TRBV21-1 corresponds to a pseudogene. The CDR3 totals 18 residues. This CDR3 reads CASSKVRGRGTGNQPQHF. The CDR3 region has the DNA TGTGCCAGCAGCAAAGTCAGGGGCAGGGGGACCGGCAATCAGCCCCAGCATTTT.

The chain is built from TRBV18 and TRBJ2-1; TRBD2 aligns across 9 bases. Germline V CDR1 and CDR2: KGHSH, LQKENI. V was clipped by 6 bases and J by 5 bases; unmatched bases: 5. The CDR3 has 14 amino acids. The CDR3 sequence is CASSRLAGNNEQFF. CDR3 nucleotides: TGTGCCAGCTCCCGGCTAGCGGGGAACAATGAGCAGTTCTTC. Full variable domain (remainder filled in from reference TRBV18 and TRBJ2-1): NAGVMQNPRHLVRRRGQEARLRCSPMKGHSHVYWYRQLPEEGLKFMVYLQKENIIDESGMPKERFSAEFPKEGPSILRIQQVVRGDSAAYFCASSRLAGNNEQFFGPGTRLTVL.

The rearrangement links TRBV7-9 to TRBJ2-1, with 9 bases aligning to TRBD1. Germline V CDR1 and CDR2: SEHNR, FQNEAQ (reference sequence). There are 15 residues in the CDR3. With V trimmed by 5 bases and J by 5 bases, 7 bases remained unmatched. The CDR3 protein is CASSLGTGRDNEQFF. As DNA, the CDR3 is TGTGCCAGCAGCCTGGGGACAGGGAGGGACAATGAGCAGTTCTTC.

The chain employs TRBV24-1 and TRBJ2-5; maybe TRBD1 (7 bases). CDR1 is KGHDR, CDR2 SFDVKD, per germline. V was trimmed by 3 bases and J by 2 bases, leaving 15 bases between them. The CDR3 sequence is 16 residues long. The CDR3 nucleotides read TGTGCCACCAGTGATCAGGGGGGTGTTGGGCAAGAGACCCAGTACTTC. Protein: CATSDQGGVGQETQYF.

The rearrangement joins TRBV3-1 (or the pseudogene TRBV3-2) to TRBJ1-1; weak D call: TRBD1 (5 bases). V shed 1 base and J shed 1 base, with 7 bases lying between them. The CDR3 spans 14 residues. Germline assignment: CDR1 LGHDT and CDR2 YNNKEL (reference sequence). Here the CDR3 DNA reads TGTGCCAGCAGCCAAGGGGGGGAGAACACTGAAGCTTTCTTT. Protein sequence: CASSQGGENTEAFF.

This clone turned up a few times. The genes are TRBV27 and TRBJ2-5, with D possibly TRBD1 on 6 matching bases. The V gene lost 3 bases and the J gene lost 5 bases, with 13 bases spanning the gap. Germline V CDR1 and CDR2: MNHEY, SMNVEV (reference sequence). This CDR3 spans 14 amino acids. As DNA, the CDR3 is TGTGCCAGCAGTTTCATCAGGGGAAGTGAGACCCAGTACTTC. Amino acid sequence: CASSFIRGSETQYF.

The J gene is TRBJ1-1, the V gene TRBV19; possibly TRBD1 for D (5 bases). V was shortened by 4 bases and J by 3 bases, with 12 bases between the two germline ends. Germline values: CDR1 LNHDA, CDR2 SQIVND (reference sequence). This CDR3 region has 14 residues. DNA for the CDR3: TGTGCCAGTAGTAAGAAAGGGGTCGACACTGAAGCTTTCTTT. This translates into CASSKKGVDTEAFF.

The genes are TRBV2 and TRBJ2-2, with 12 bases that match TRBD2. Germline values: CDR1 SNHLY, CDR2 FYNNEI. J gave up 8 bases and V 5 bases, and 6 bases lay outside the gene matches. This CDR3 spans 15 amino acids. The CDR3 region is CASSSSGRASGELFF. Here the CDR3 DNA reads TGTGCCAGCAGTTCTAGCGGGAGGGCCTCTGGGGAGCTGTTTTTT. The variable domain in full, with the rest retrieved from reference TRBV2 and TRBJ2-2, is EPEVTQTPSHQVTQMGQEVILRCVPISNHLYFYWYRQILGQKVEFLVSFYNNEISEKSEIFDDQFSVERPDGSNFTLKIRSTKLEDSAMYFCASSSSGRASGELFFGEGSRLTVL.

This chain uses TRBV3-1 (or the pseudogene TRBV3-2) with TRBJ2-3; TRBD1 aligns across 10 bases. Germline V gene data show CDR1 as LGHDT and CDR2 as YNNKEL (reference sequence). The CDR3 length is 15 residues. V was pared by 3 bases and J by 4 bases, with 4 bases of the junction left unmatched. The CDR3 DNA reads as TGTGCCAGCAGCCACAGACAGGGGGCCGCAGATACGCAGTATTTT. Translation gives CASSHRQGAADTQYF.

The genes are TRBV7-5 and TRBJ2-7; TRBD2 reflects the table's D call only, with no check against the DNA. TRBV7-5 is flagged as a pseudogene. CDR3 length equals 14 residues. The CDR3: CARSSQRISYEQYF. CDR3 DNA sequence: TGTGCCAGAAGCTCCCAGCGGATTTCCTACGAGCAGTACTTC.

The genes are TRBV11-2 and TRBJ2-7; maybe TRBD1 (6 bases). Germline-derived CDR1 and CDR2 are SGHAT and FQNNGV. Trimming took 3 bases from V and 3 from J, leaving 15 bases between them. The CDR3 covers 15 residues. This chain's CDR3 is CASSFWDNGVYEQYF. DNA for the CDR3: TGTGCCAGCAGCTTCTGGGACAACGGAGTCTACGAGCAGTACTTC.

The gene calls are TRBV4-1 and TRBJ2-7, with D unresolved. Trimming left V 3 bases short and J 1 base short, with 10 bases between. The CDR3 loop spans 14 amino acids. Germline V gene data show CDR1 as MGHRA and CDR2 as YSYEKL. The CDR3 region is CASSHPGQSYEQYF. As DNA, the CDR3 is TGCGCCAGCAGCCACCCAGGCCAATCCTACGAGCAGTACTTC.

The CDR3 DNA reads as TGTGCCAGCAGGATGGACAGGGGGATTTTGGAGACCCAGTACTTC. Translation gives CASRMDRGILETQYF. The rearrangement links TRBV6-5 to TRBJ2-5, with 10 bases identical to TRBD1. V was clipped by 6 bases and J by 5 bases; unmatched bases: 9. The CDR3 sequence is 15 residues long. CDR1 and CDR2 (germline): MNHEY, SVGAGI.

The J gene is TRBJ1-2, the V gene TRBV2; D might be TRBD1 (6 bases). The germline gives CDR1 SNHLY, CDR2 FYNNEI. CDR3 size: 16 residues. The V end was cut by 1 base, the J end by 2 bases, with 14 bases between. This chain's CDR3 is CASSEDTPDRNYGYTF. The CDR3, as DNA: TGTGCCAGCAGTGAAGATACGCCGGACAGAAACTATGGCTACACCTTC.

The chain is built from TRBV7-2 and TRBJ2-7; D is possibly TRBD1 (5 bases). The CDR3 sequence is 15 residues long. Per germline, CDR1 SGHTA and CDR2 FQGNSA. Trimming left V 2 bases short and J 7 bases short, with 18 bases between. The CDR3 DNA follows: TGTGCCAGCAGCTTAAAAGTTAGTGGGGCTGGAGAGCAGTACTTC. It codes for CASSLKVSGAGEQYF.